Listed here is a single TCR beta chain. No antigen is known for it. Germline CDR1 reads SGDLS; CDR2 reads YYNGEE. This CDR3 contains 14 residues. With V trimmed by 3 bases and J by 5 bases, 5 bases remained unmatched. Assay: immunoSEQ multiplex PCR; the TCRdb copy retains only in-frame clones and omits some. Counted here are roughly 15,000 clones, 72% occurring once; the ten biggest clones make up about 53%. The record originates from a study of radiotherapy plus CTLA-4 blockade in lung cancer. Study observations and caveats: After treatment with radiotherapy plus ipilimumab, TCR clones that came from the tumor expanded in blood.

This specimen consisted of peripheral blood, obtained from a patient treated with radiotherapy plus ipilimumab. The chain couples TRBV9 to TRBJ2-7; 10 bases fit TRBD1. The TCR was taken from a human donor with non-small cell lung cancer whose response to radiotherapy plus ipilimumab could not be evaluated. In DNA, the CDR3 is TGTGCCAGCAGCGCCGGGACAGGGGTGAACGAGCAGTACTTC. Its translation is CASSAGTGVNEQYF.